These T cell receptor beta chains were read from a single sample in a study of OX40 agonist ivuxolimab in advanced cancers. Sequenced by immunoSEQ multiplex PCR; TCRdb stores in-frame clones only, minus some. The sample includes 90,000 to 100,000 clones, approximately 86% of them seen just once. Material: CD4+ or CD8+ T cells sorted from blood, obtained in a trial of the OX40 agonist ivuxolimab. The source is an adult with an advanced solid tumor such as melanoma, head and neck, liver or kidney cancer. The CDR3 runs from the conserved cysteine through the conserved F or W. A D gene is named only where the DNA matches it firmly. Part of the rows lack a size; the others show once, few, many or a class for expanded clones.

J gene | V gene | D gene | clone size | CDR3 DNA | CDR3 protein
TRBJ2-1 | TRBV6-1 | TRBD2 | . | TGTGCCAGCAGTGAACCGGGACTAGCAGTTAATGAGCAGTTCTTC | CASSEPGLAVNEQFF
TRBJ2-1 | TRBV9 | TRBD2 | . | TGTGCCAGCAGCCCCCGGGGGGAGAACAATGAGCAGTTCTTC | CASSPRGENNEQFF
TRBJ2-3 | TRBV2 | . | . | TGTGCCAGCAGTTACACAGATACGCAGTATTTT | CASSYTDTQYF
TRBJ2-3 | TRBV4-3 | . | . | TGCGCCAGCAGCCGAAACACGTGGGGGCGCGAGACAGATACGCAGTATTTT | CASSRNTWGRETDTQYF
TRBJ2-1 | TRBV7-8 | TRBD2 | . | TGTGCCAGCAGCATGGGACTAGTACAGGGCGAGCAGTTCTTC | CASSMGLVQGEQFF
TRBJ2-3 | TRBV19 | TRBD2 | . | TGTGCCAGCTCTCTAGCGGGAGGGGTAATCACAGATACGCAGTATTTT | CASSLAGGVITDTQYF
TRBJ2-1 | TRBV7-9 | TRBD1 | . | TGTGCCAGCAGCCTCGGGACAGGGGTCCATGAGCAGTTCTTC | CASSLGTGVHEQFF
TRBJ2-3 | TRBV18 | . | . | TGTGCCAGCAAAAGCGGGAGCACAGATACGCAGTATTTT | CASKSGSTDTQYF
TRBJ2-5 | TRBV7-6 | . | . | TGTGCCAGCAGCTTATCCGAAGAGACCCAGTACTTC | CASSLSEETQYF
TRBJ1-2 | TRBV18 | . | . | TGTGCCAGCTCACCATCAGGACCTAAAAACTATGGCTACACCTTC | CASSPSGPKNYGYTF
TRBJ2-3 | TRBV19 | . | . | TGTGCCAGTAGTTTATCGCTTAACAGGGACGCAGATACGCAGTATTTT | CASSLSLNRDADTQYF
TRBJ2-5 | TRBV30 | . | . | TGTGCCTGGAGCCCTGGGTCCACGGAGATGGAGACCCAGTACTTC | CAWSPGSTEMETQYF
TRBJ2-2 | TRBV30 | . | . | TGTGCCTGGAGTGTGGGGAACACCGGGGAGCTGTTTTTT | CAWSVGNTGELFF
TRBJ1-6 | TRBV9 | . | . | TGTGCCAGCAGCGAACAGACGGGATCAAATTCACCCCTCCACTTT | CASSEQTGSNSPLHF
TRBJ2-3 | TRBV5-1 | TRBD2 | . | TGCGCCAGCAGCCCGGGACTAGCGGGGTACACAGATACGCAGTATTTT | CASSPGLAGYTDTQYF
TRBJ2-5 | TRBV5-1 | . | . | TGCGCCAGCAGCTTTGACAGAGAGACCCAGTACTTC | CASSFDRETQYF
TRBJ2-4 | TRBV30 | TRBD2 | . | TGTGCCTGGAGTAAGCAAAAGCGGGGAGGTATTCAGTACTTC | CAWSKQKRGGIQYF
TRBJ1-1 | TRBV30 | . | . | TGTGCCTGGAGTACCGAGTGGAGTATCCCTGAAGCTTTCTTT | CAWSTEWSIPEAFF
TRBJ2-3 | TRBV7-9 | . | . | TGTGCCAGCAGCTCAGGGTCCACAGATACGCAGTATTTT | CASSSGSTDTQYF
TRBJ2-1 | TRBV15 | TRBD2 | . | TGTGCCACCAGCCACCTTGGACTAGCGGGGGTCCCCAGCTCCTACAATGAGCAGTTCTTC | CATSHLGLAGVPSSYNEQFF
TRBJ1-1 | TRBV7-2 | TRBD1 | . | TGTGCCAGCAGCTTAGTAGGGGGCGCGTTGAACACTGAAGCTTTCTTT | CASSLVGGALNTEAFF
TRBJ2-2 | TRBV14 | . | . | TGTGCCAGCAGCCGACAGGTGCTAAACACCGGGGAGCTGTTTTTT | CASSRQVLNTGELFF
TRBJ2-6 | TRBV6-6 | . | . | TGTGCCAGCCTCCAGGGAGGGGCCAACGTCCTGACTTTC | CASLQGGANVLTF
TRBJ2-4 | TRBV28 | TRBD1 | . | TGTGCCAGCAGCCCGCACCAGGGGGCAAACATTCAGTACTTC | CASSPHQGANIQYF
TRBJ1-5 | TRBV28 | TRBD1 | . | TGTGCCAGCAGTTCCCTGACAGGGAATGATCAGCCCCAGCATTTT | CASSSLTGNDQPQHF
TRBJ2-7 | TRBV27 | . | . | TGTGCCAGCAGTTCTTGGGTGAGTCCCCTCGAGCAGTACTTC | CASSSWVSPLEQYF
TRBJ2-2 | TRBV25-1 | TRBD2 | once | TGTGCCAGTGCGGGGACTAGCAACACCGGGGAGCTGTTTTTT | CASAGTSNTGELFF
TRBJ2-3 | TRBV7-9 | TRBD2 | . | TGTGCCAGCAGCAAGATGGGACTAGCGGGAGGAGCAGATACGCAGTATTTT | CASSKMGLAGGADTQYF
TRBJ1-1 | TRBV27 | . | . | TGTGCCAGCAGTTGGTCAGGGTACACTGAAGCTTTCTTT | CASSWSGYTEAFF
TRBJ2-3 | TRBV10-3 | TRBD1 | . | TGTGCCATCAGTGGGGACAGGGCTACAGATACGCAGTATTTT | CAISGDRATDTQYF
TRBJ1-1 | TRBV9 | TRBD1 | . | TGTGCCAGCAGCGGGTTGGCAGGGGGCGACGCTTTCTTT | CASSGLAGGDAFF
TRBJ2-3 | TRBV28 | . | once | TGTGCCAGCAGTTTCGGCGGAGAGAGCACAGATACGCAGTATTTT | CASSFGGESTDTQYF
TRBJ2-3 | TRBV6-4 | TRBD2 | . | TGTGCCAGCAGTGACTCAGCTAGCGGGAGCCGATTCACAGATACGCAGTATTTT | CASSDSASGSRFTDTQYF
TRBJ2-1 | TRBV2 | . | once | TGTGCCAGCACGCCCGTTGGGGGTGAGCAGTTCTTC | CASTPVGGEQFF
TRBJ1-4 | TRBV4-2 | . | . | TGTGCCAGCAGCCCCCTCGGGGGGGGTGGCGAAAAACTGTTTTTT | CASSPLGGGGEKLFF
TRBJ1-1 | TRBV7-6 | . | . | TGTGCCAGCAGCTTAGGGAGAGGCAGGACCAACACTGAAGCTTTCTTT | CASSLGRGRTNTEAFF
TRBJ2-7 | TRBV5-6 | TRBD1 | . | TGTGCCAGCAGCTTGGACGGGACAGGGTCCTACGAGCAGTACTTC | CASSLDGTGSYEQYF
TRBJ2-5 | TRBV10-3 | . | . | TGTGCCATCAGTGACGAAGAGACCCAGTACTTC | CAISDEETQYF
TRBJ2-1 | TRBV7-9 | . | . | TGTGCCAGCAGCTTCCCGTCCACGGCCCATTTTAATGAGCAGTTCTTC | CASSFPSTAHFNEQFF
TRBJ1-1 | TRBV11-3 | . | . | TGTGCCAGCAGCTTAGGCGGCCTCCTGGATGCTTTCTTT | CASSLGGLLDAFF
TRBJ2-1 | TRBV7-8 | . | few | TGTGCCAGCAGCTACGGAGGGGGGTTAGATGAGCAGTTCTTC | CASSYGGGLDEQFF
TRBJ1-2 | TRBV5-8 | . | . | TGTGCCAGCAGCCCGAGGCGACGATATGGCTACACCTTC | CASSPRRRYGYTF
TRBJ1-2 | TRBV2 | . | . | TGTGCCAGCAGTGAAGGGGGCCTAGTAAGCTATGGCTACACCTTC | CASSEGGLVSYGYTF
TRBJ1-2 | TRBV4-1 | . | . | TGCGCCAGCAGCCAAGATAGCCCGGGGATTACCTATGGCTACACCTTC | CASSQDSPGITYGYTF
TRBJ2-1 | TRBV27 | . | . | TGTGCCAGCAGTTTAGCTAATCCGCACAATGAGCAGTTCTTC | CASSLANPHNEQFF
TRBJ1-6 | TRBV4-1 | TRBD1 | . | TGCGCCAGCAGCCCTCGGGACAGGGATTCGATTGAGCGATCACCCCTCCACTTT | CASSPRDRDSIERSPLHF
TRBJ2-1 | TRBV7-3 | . | . | TGTGCCAGCAGCTTTGTGGGTGCACCTTACAATGAGCAGTTCTTC | CASSFVGAPYNEQFF
TRBJ2-7 | TRBV10-1 | . | . | TGCGCCAGCAGTGAGCATTCCCAGTCCTACGAGCAGTACTTC | CASSEHSQSYEQYF
TRBJ2-5 | TRBV11-2 | . | . | TGTGCCAGCAGCGCGAAAGAGACCCAGTACTTC | CASSAKETQYF
TRBJ2-7 | TRBV11-2 | TRBD2 | . | TGTGCCAGCAGCCCGAGGACTAGCGGGCCCTACGAGCAGTACTTC | CASSPRTSGPYEQYF
TRBJ2-2 | TRBV6-5 | . | . | TGTGCCAGCAGTTTAGGCAGGATCCACACCGGGGAGCTGTTTTTT | CASSLGRIHTGELFF
TRBJ2-6 | TRBV7-8 | . | . | TGTGCCAGCAGCTTAGATGGAGGGAAGGCCAACGTCCTGACTTTC | CASSLDGGKANVLTF
TRBJ2-5 | TRBV10-1 | TRBD2 | . | TGCGCCACCCGAGACGGGGTGACTAGCGGAGTTACTGGGGTCCAAGAGACCCAGTACTTC | CATRDGVTSGVTGVQETQYF
TRBJ2-7 | TRBV6-1 | . | . | TGTGCCAGCAGTGAAAGTCGCGACCTCTCCTACGAGCAGTACTTC | CASSESRDLSYEQYF
TRBJ2-7 | TRBV27 | . | . | TGTGCCAGCAGTTTAATAGGGAGCCTCTTCAACGAGCAGTACTTC | CASSLIGSLFNEQYF